The rows below give T cell receptor beta chains drawn from one sample of a study of T cell responses to AZD1222 COVID-19 vaccine. Repertoires were generated with immunoSEQ multiplex PCR, while TCRdb's copy carries only in-frame clones and drops some. The table has more than 140,000 clones, more than 70% seen once. Sequencing used peripheral blood, obtained on day 0 of MenACWY control vaccination. The receptors were sampled from an adult in good health. CDR3s include the opening cysteine and the closing phenylalanine or tryptophan. D genes are given only for firm matches. The size field is filled for only some rows; it gives once, few, many or a size class.

v_gene	j_gene	d_gene	abundance	CDR3nt	CDR3aa
TRBV5-1	TRBJ2-1	TRBD2	.	TGCGCCAGCAGCTTGCTGGGCGGGAGATCGGTTGAGCAGTTCTTC	CASSLLGGRSVEQFF
TRBV11-3	TRBJ2-2	.	.	TGTGCCAGCAGCATCGGGACCGGGGAGCTGTTTTTT	CASSIGTGELFF
TRBV28	TRBJ1-1	TRBD1	.	TGTGCCAGTGGTCAGGGGGGTGAAGCTTTCTTT	CASGQGGEAFF
TRBV27	TRBJ1-1	TRBD1	once	TGTGCCAGCAGTTTACGTACCCCCCAGACAGGGCTCCTTCCCACTGAAGCTTTCTTT	CASSLRTPQTGLLPTEAFF
TRBV11-3	TRBJ1-3	.	.	TGTGCCAGCAGCTTAGGATCGACCGGAAACACCATATATTTT	CASSLGSTGNTIYF
TRBV18	TRBJ1-3	.	.	TGTGCCAGCTCACGTGACCTGTTTCGCTCTGGAAACACCATATATTTT	CASSRDLFRSGNTIYF
TRBV19	TRBJ2-7	.	.	TGTGCCAGTAGTACCACAAGGGGAGAGCAGTACTTC	CASSTTRGEQYF
TRBV5-1	TRBJ2-2	.	.	TGCGCCAGCAATCCTCAGGGGGGCACGAACACCGGGGAGCTGTTTTTT	CASNPQGGTNTGELFF
TRBV12-3/TRBV12-4	TRBJ1-1	.	.	TGTGGAACGGGGCGGGGGAACACTGAAGCTTTCTTT	CGTGRGNTEAFF
TRBV5-8	TRBJ2-1	TRBD2	.	TGTGCCAGCAGCTTGGGACTAGCGGGAGTTCTCGATGAGCAGTTCTTC	CASSLGLAGVLDEQFF
TRBV6-5	TRBJ1-6	TRBD1	.	TGTGCCAGCAGTTACTCGCAAGGGGGCGTGTCACCCCTCCACTTT	CASSYSQGGVSPLHF
TRBV6-2/TRBV6-3	TRBJ1-5	.	few	TGTGCCAGCAGTTACTCTAGGCAGCCCCAGCATTTT	CASSYSRQPQHF
TRBV3-1/TRBV3-2	TRBJ1-1	TRBD1	.	TGTGCCAGCAGTTACAGGGGGGCGACTGAAGCTTTCTTT	CASSYRGATEAFF
TRBV7-3	TRBJ2-3	.	.	TGTGCCAGCAGCCAGGAGGGGGGAACAGATACGCAGTATTTT	CASSQEGGTDTQYF
TRBV5-1	TRBJ2-5	.	.	TGCGCCAGCAGCTTGGGACGTGTACAAGAGACCCAGTACTTC	CASSLGRVQETQYF
TRBV29-1	TRBJ1-2	TRBD1	.	TGCAGCGTTGATCTGGACAGGGGACGGAATGGCTACACCTTC	CSVDLDRGRNGYTF
TRBV7-3	TRBJ2-2	.	.	TGTGCCAGCAGCTCTCAGGGGTCCGGGGAGCTGTTTTTT	CASSSQGSGELFF
TRBV11-3	TRBJ1-3	.	few	TGTGCCAGCAGCCTCAGGGTTCCTGGAAACACCATATATTTT	CASSLRVPGNTIYF
TRBV5-1	TRBJ1-1	TRBD1	.	TGCGCCAGCAGCCCGGGACAGGGGATCTCTGAAGCTTTCTTT	CASSPGQGISEAFF
TRBV6-2/TRBV6-3	TRBJ1-6	TRBD1	once	TGTGCCAGCAGTTACCCTCCCCCCAGGGACAGGAATTCACCCCTCCACTTT	CASSYPPPRDRNSPLHF
TRBV14	TRBJ1-2	TRBD1	.	TGTGCCAGCAGCCAGCAGGGGGCTTCTAACTATGGCTACACCTTC	CASSQQGASNYGYTF
TRBV5-1	TRBJ1-1	TRBD1	.	TGCGCCAGCAGCCCCGACAGGGCGAACACTGAAGCTTTCTTT	CASSPDRANTEAFF
TRBV5-8	TRBJ1-6	.	.	TGTGCCAGCAGCCGTCAACAGGATAATTCACCCCTCCACTTT	CASSRQQDNSPLHF